A selection of T cell receptor beta chains follows, all from one sample in a study of Tregs in tolerant kidney transplant recipients. Libraries were prepared by immunoSEQ multiplex PCR; TCRdb keeps only in-frame clonotypes and omits some of them. The sample shows 200,000 to 300,000 clones, roughly 84% of them seen only once. Sample: CD4+ T cells from blood. These receptor sequences come from a human donor in good health. Each CDR3 is given without its conserved first and last residue.

V gene: TRBV7-9; J gene: TRBJ2-3; CDR3 protein: ASSPGTSGGTDTQY
V gene: TRBV6-1; J gene: TRBJ2-2; CDR3 protein: ASRADFIGELF
V gene: TRBV9; J gene: TRBJ1-6; CDR3 protein: ASGTGPNSPLH
V gene: TRBV6-6; J gene: TRBJ2-7; CDR3 protein: ASSPQGSSGEQY
V gene: TRBV6-1; J gene: TRBJ1-1; CDR3 protein: ASSEPGEGANTEAF
V gene: TRBV9; J gene: TRBJ1-3; CDR3 protein: ASSPQNRVGGNTIY
V gene: TRBV5-1; J gene: TRBJ2-7; CDR3 protein: ASSLGSVDSSYEQY
V gene: TRBV5-4; J gene: TRBJ2-5; CDR3 protein: ASTKPGIQETQY
V gene: TRBV6-5; J gene: TRBJ2-7; CDR3 protein: ASSITGAGSYEQY
V gene: TRBV12-5; J gene: TRBJ1-1; CDR3 protein: ASGLSQGLGNTEAF
V gene: TRBV7-9; J gene: TRBJ1-2; CDR3 protein: ASSLTQNYGYT
V gene: TRBV6-1; J gene: TRBJ2-1; CDR3 protein: ASSAYRGASGMPNNEQF
V gene: TRBV27; J gene: TRBJ2-4; CDR3 protein: ASRPNKNIQY
V gene: TRBV5-4; J gene: TRBJ1-2; CDR3 protein: ASSLRQGRYGYT
V gene: TRBV5-4; J gene: TRBJ2-5; CDR3 protein: ASSLPDRMETQY
V gene: TRBV11-1; J gene: TRBJ2-5; CDR3 protein: ASSFTVQETQY
V gene: TRBV5-5; J gene: TRBJ1-2; CDR3 protein: ASSLVYRVYGYT
V gene: TRBV5-1; J gene: TRBJ2-3; CDR3 protein: ASSLGGAGADTQY
V gene: TRBV18; J gene: TRBJ1-4; CDR3 protein: ASSPGQGGEKLF
V gene: TRBV5-4; J gene: TRBJ2-6; CDR3 protein: ASSRQGNSGANVLT
V gene: TRBV7-2; J gene: TRBJ1-2; CDR3 protein: ASSLTGVVDGYT
V gene: TRBV5-4; J gene: TRBJ1-1; CDR3 protein: ASSIGRIGGNTEAF
V gene: TRBV15; J gene: TRBJ2-6; CDR3 protein: ATSRGPGGSGANVLT
V gene: TRBV11-2; J gene: TRBJ2-1; CDR3 protein: ASSPLGGKSYNEQF
V gene: TRBV27; J gene: TRBJ2-5; CDR3 protein: ASSLWPPGRIQETQY
V gene: TRBV6-1; J gene: TRBJ2-2; CDR3 protein: ASSDWGAQNTGELF
V gene: TRBV11-2; J gene: TRBJ2-1; CDR3 protein: ASSSELAGGWDEQF
V gene: TRBV7-9; J gene: TRBJ1-5; CDR3 protein: ASSLQGSGSNQPQH
V gene: TRBV5-1; J gene: TRBJ2-1; CDR3 protein: ASSLAEGGSYNEQF
V gene: TRBV6-5; J gene: TRBJ2-5; CDR3 protein: ASSYQGGTQY
V gene: TRBV11-2; J gene: TRBJ1-1; CDR3 protein: ASSLARGRDTEAF
V gene: TRBV18; J gene: TRBJ1-3; CDR3 protein: ASSLLGDSGNTIY
V gene: TRBV5-1; J gene: TRBJ2-2; CDR3 protein: ASSLAGTGTGELF
V gene: TRBV5-1; J gene: TRBJ2-1; CDR3 protein: ASRSDSGVYNEQF
V gene: TRBV7-9; J gene: TRBJ2-1; CDR3 protein: ASSLTGGNEQF
V gene: TRBV6-1; J gene: TRBJ2-3; CDR3 protein: ASSEIGSSGFGTDTQY
V gene: TRBV7-9; J gene: TRBJ1-5; CDR3 protein: ASSLVDGRGIESQH
V gene: TRBV21-1; J gene: TRBJ2-5; CDR3 protein: ASLLAGGRETQY
V gene: TRBV15; J gene: TRBJ1-5; CDR3 protein: ATSRDLGLGEAQH
V gene: TRBV18; J gene: TRBJ1-3; CDR3 protein: ASSPGDSGNTIY
V gene: TRBV4-1; J gene: TRBJ2-7; CDR3 protein: ASSGSTYEQY
V gene: TRBV15; J gene: TRBJ1-1; CDR3 protein: ATSTLPGQGRTEAF
V gene: TRBV4-1; J gene: TRBJ2-7; CDR3 protein: ASSQGRRTDTYEQY
V gene: TRBV6-5; J gene: TRBJ2-7; CDR3 protein: ASSYTRQTYEQY
V gene: TRBV10-1; J gene: TRBJ2-7; CDR3 protein: ASQGEVGEQY
V gene: TRBV6-1; J gene: TRBJ1-5; CDR3 protein: ASREGVGGQPQH
V gene: TRBV6-1; J gene: TRBJ2-1; CDR3 protein: ASSEGPIRSQF